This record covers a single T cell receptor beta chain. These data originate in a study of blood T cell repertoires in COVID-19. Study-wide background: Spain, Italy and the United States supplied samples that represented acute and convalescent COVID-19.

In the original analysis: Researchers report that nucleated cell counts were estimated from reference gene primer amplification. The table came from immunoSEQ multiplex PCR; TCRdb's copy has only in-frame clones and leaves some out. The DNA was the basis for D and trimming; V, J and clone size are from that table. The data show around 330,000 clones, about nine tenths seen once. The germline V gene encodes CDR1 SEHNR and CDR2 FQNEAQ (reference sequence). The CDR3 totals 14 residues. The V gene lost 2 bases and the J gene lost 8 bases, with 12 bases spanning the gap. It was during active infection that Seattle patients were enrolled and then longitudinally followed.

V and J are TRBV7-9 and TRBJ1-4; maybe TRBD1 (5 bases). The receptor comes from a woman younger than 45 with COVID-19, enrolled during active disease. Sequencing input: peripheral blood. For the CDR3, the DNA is TGTGCCAGCAGCTTAAAAACCCGGGGGGAAAAACTGTTTTTT. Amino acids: CASSLKTRGEKLFF.